One and the same sample provided the 16 T cell receptor beta chains below, sequenced in a study of blood T cells in healthy people across ages (dated by TCRdb to the mid-2010s). Library preparation used 5' RACE. The sequencer was an Illumina HiSeq 2500. A second roughly 6 to 12 cycle PCR used a sample-barcoded 5' primer and a J-beta primer mix. TCRdb handled the public reads itself, with Q25 trimming in fastp and clone calling in MiXCR, and kept productive beta chains. Rows with a matching CDR3 protein are joined into one entry that keeps the most common DNA and genes. The sample table lists 1.4 million or so distinct CDR3 sequences, 40% to 45% of them with a count of one. The top ten clones comprise less than 5% of the sample. Sequences were obtained from blood. The receptors stem from a woman aged 18-30 years in good health.

This clonotype was counted between two and nine times. The chain couples TRBV4-3 to TRBJ2-5; tentatively, D is TRBD1 or TRBD2 (6 bases each). CDR3 length: 15 amino acids. In germline, CDR1 is LGHNA, CDR2 YSLEER. V lost 0 bases and J 4 bases, leaving 12 bases between the germline ends. The CDR3 region has the DNA TGCGCCAGCAGCCAAGAGTTAGGGGGGAGAGAGACCCAGTACTTC. Protein: CASSQELGGRETQYF.

Only a few counts were recorded for this clonotype. V gene TRBV29-1 combines with J gene TRBJ2-7; TRBD2 matches at 8 bases. V lost 1 base and J lost 3; bases outside the gene matches: 8. The CDR3 loop spans 15 amino acids. CDR1 and CDR2 from the germline V gene are SQVTM and ANQGSEA. The CDR3 is CSVEGIGSGDYEQYF. CDR3 sequence (DNA): TGCAGCGTTGAAGGGATTGGTAGCGGGGACTACGAGCAGTACTTC.

The chain carries TRBV20-1 and TRBJ1-1; no clear D. This CDR3 is built from 14 residues. The germline gives CDR1 DFQATT, CDR2 SNEGSKA (reference sequence). V was pared by 2 bases and J by 2 bases, with 12 bases between. The CDR3 DNA is TGCAGTGCTAGACCGACGAGTTCTAACACTGAAGCTTTCTTT. This sequence encodes CSARPTSSNTEAFF.

Worth noting for this clonotype: At one end the junction does not follow the germline gene, possibly because of a read error. This chain joins TRBV5-1 and TRBJ2-1, with D perhaps TRBD2 (6 bases). CDR1 and CDR2 (germline): SGHRS, YFSETQ. CDR3 length: 15 residues. As DNA, the CDR3 is TGCGCCAGCAGCTTGGGGGGGGTCTCCTACACTGAGCAGTTCTTC. Amino acid sequence: CASSLGGVSYTEQFF.

The rearrangement links TRBV9 to TRBJ2-1; D uncertain. V lost 0 bases and J lost 8, with 6 bases in between. CDR1 and CDR2 from the germline V gene are SGDLS and YYNGEE. The CDR3 length is 12 residues. DNA of the CDR3: TGTGCCAGCAGCGTAGTAGACTATGAGCAGTTCTTC. It codes for CASSVVDYEQFF.

This clonotype has just a few counts. The J gene is TRBJ2-1, the V gene TRBV10-3, with 10 bases matching TRBD2. Germline V lookup: CDR1 ENHRY, CDR2 SYGVKD. This CDR3 region has 15 residues. Germline trimming cut 4 bases from V and 6 bases from J; bases unmatched to any gene: 6. The CDR3 protein is CAISGLAGGFNEQFF. In DNA, the CDR3 is TGTGCCATCAGTGGGTTAGCGGGAGGTTTCAATGAGCAGTTCTTC.

This clonotype was seen a handful of times. This chain uses TRBV11-2 with TRBJ2-1; a weak D match, TRBD2 (6 bases). The V gene's germline CDR1 is SGHAT and CDR2 FQNNGV. The CDR3 sequence is 14 residues long. V dropped 7 bases and J dropped 6 bases, with 16 bases sitting between them. DNA for the CDR3: TGTGCCAGCAACCTACTAGCTATGGGCAATGAGCAGTTCTTC. This gives the protein CASNLLAMGNEQFF.

This clonotype was seen a handful of times. The genes are TRBV15 and TRBJ1-5; D is perhaps TRBD1 (6 bases). The CDR3 covers 14 residues. The V end lost 3 bases, the J end lost 4 bases, and 10 bases lay between the germline ends. The germline gives CDR1 LNHNV, CDR2 YYDKDF (reference sequence). The CDR3 DNA sequence: TGTGCCACCAGCAGGGACAGACAGAATCAGCCCCAGCATTTT. As protein: CATSRDRQNQPQHF.

The table lists this clonotype with a count of one. The chain employs TRBV6-2 or TRBV6-3 and TRBJ1-5; perhaps TRBD1 as D (5 bases). Germline CDR1 MNHEY, CDR2 SVGEGT. CDR3 length: 13 residues. Trimming cost V 8 bases and J 4 bases, with 12 bases left between them. CDR3: CASLLGENQPQHF. In nucleotides, the CDR3 is TGTGCCAGCCTCCTGGGGGAGAATCAGCCCCAGCATTTT.

For this clonotype: The junction departs from the called germline gene at one end, perhaps through a read error. V usage is TRBV20-1 and J usage is TRBJ1-2; D remains ambiguous. Germline V gene sequence: CDR1 DFQATT, CDR2 SNEGSKA (reference sequence). The CDR3 runs 13 residues. The CDR3 reads CSARDPAHYGCTF. The CDR3 region has the DNA TGCAGTGCTAGGGATCCGGCTCACTATGGCTGCACCTTC.

This clonotype was seen ten or more times. The CDR3 sequence is CASSLRRLAGGAGEQFF. The CDR3 nucleotides are TGTGCCAGCAGCTTAAGGAGACTAGCGGGGGGCGCAGGAGAGCAGTTCTTC. The chain has TRBV11-2 and TRBJ2-1; 13 bases align to TRBD2. V gave up 2 bases and J gave up 10 bases; unmatched junction bases: 11. The CDR3 length is 17 residues. The germline gives CDR1 SGHAT, CDR2 FQNNGV.

This clonotype occurred a few times. The chain links TRBV25-1 to TRBJ2-7, with TRBD2 identical over 7 bases. The V segment lost 2 bases and the J segment 2 bases; nucleotides outside the gene matches: 3. Germline V gives CDR1 MGHDK, CDR2 SYGVNS. The CDR3 sequence is 14 residues long. The CDR3 spells CASSETSAAYEQYF. CDR3 nucleotide sequence: TGTGCCAGCAGTGAAACTAGCGCAGCCTACGAGCAGTACTTC.

In regard to this clonotype: A read error may account for a junction end that differs from germline. CDR3 protein: CANSPLNSPLHF. CDR3 in DNA: TGTGCCAACAGCCCTTTGAATTCACCCCTCCACTTT. The rearrangement joins TRBV3-1 to TRBJ1-6; D gene unclear. The germline CDR1 and CDR2 sequences are LGHDT and YNNKEL (reference sequence). The CDR3 runs to 12 residues.

This clonotype was counted between two and nine times. CDR3 nucleotide sequence: TGTGCCAGCAGCTACGGGACGGGAGCCAAAAACATTCAGTACTTC. This translates into CASSYGTGAKNIQYF. The J gene is TRBJ2-4, the V gene TRBV7-9; D tentatively fits TRBD1 or TRBD2 (5 bases each). Germline lookup yields CDR1 SEHNR and CDR2 FQNEAQ (reference sequence). CDR3 size: 15 residues. V was trimmed by 4 bases and J by 0 bases, leaving 10 bases between them.

This clonotype was seen only a few times. This chain links TRBV27 with TRBJ1-1, with D hard to call. The V end was cut by 1 base, the J end by 5 bases, with 11 bases between. This CDR3 has 14 residues. Germline CDR1 is MNHEY and CDR2 is SMNVEV (reference sequence). Here the CDR3 reads CASSLYKTLTEAFF. In DNA form, the CDR3 reads TGTGCCAGCAGTTTATACAAAACCCTGACTGAAGCTTTCTTT.

The V and J genes are TRBV20-1 and TRBJ1-5, with 7 bases that match TRBD1. With 3 bases clipped from V and 3 bases from J, the junction kept 5 bases outside the gene matches. Germline V gene lookup returns CDR1 DFQATT and CDR2 SNEGSKA (reference sequence). The CDR3 is 14 residues long. CDR3 DNA sequence: TGCAGTGCTAGGCTAACAGGGGCCAATCAGCCCCAGCATTTT. Amino acid sequence: CSARLTGANQPQHF.